Listed here are 32 T cell receptor beta chains from one sample, sequenced in a study of blood T cell repertoires in COVID-19. Assay used: immunoSEQ multiplex PCR; TCRdb lists only in-frame clones, some missing. The table has about 120,000 clones, roughly four fifths seen once. The specimen sequenced was peripheral blood. The receptors derive from a man aged 50 to 59 with acute or convalescent COVID-19.

The chain couples TRBV27 to TRBJ1-2; 7 nucleotides match TRBD1. The CDR3 length is 13 residues. Trimming removed 5 bases from V and 2 bases from J; junction bases left unmatched: 2. Per germline, CDR1 MNHEY and CDR2 SMNVEV (reference sequence). The CDR3 bases are TGTGCCAGCAGTCTACAGGGGAACTATGGCTACACCTTC. Protein sequence: CASSLQGNYGYTF.

This chain uses TRBV6-5 with TRBJ2-1, with 13 bases identical to TRBD2. CDR3 length: 13 residues. The germline gives CDR1 MNHEY, CDR2 SVGAGI. With V trimmed by 6 bases and J by 7 bases, 0 bases remained unmatched. The CDR3 DNA sequence: TGTGCCAGCAGGGGACTAGCGGGAAATGAGCAGTTCTTC. It is translated as CASRGLAGNEQFF.

The gene calls are TRBV24-1 and TRBJ2-2, with D perhaps matching TRBD1 (6 bases). The V gene's germline CDR1 is KGHDR and CDR2 SFDVKD. Deletions cut 6 bases from V and 5 bases from J, with 12 bases between. The CDR3 runs 14 residues. CDR3 loop: CATSSRGGTGELFF. The CDR3 bases are TGTGCCACCAGTAGCAGGGGCGGAACCGGGGAGCTGTTTTTT.

V and J are TRBV6-6 and TRBJ2-7, with TRBD2 matching 7 bases. Germline CDR1 and CDR2: MNHNY and SVGAGI (reference sequence). V lost 8 bases and J lost 2; bases outside the gene matches: 0. This CDR3 has 11 residues. Here the CDR3 DNA reads TGTGCCAGCGCGGGAGCCTACGAGCAGTACTTC. It encodes CASAGAYEQYF.

V usage is TRBV24-1 and J usage is TRBJ2-3; a weak D match, TRBD2 (6 bases). This CDR3 comprises 13 residues. Trimming removed 3 bases at V and 9 bases at J, with 12 bases between. Germline values: CDR1 KGHDR, CDR2 SFDVKD. This chain's CDR3 is CATSDGTGSTQYF. The CDR3 coding sequence is TGTGCCACCAGTGATGGGACTGGTTCGACGCAGTATTTT.

This chain connects TRBV10-1 to TRBJ2-2; no firm D call. Trimming removed 6 bases from V and 7 bases from J, with 15 bases in between. Germline CDR1 reads WNHNN; CDR2 reads SYGVQD (reference sequence). The CDR3 extends over 14 amino acids. CDR3 DNA sequence: TGCGCCAGCAGAGGTCGGCTAGAGAGCGGGGAGCTGTTTTTT. It is translated as CASRGRLESGELFF.

In nucleotides, the CDR3 is TGTGCCAGCAGGCTCCATCTAACTAGCGGCAATGAGCAGTTCTTC. Protein sequence: CASRLHLTSGNEQFF. This chain connects TRBV4-2 to TRBJ2-1; 8 bases are shared with TRBD2. This CDR3 has 15 residues. The J segment lost 6 bases and the V segment lost 6 bases, leaving 10 bases of the junction unmatched. Germline V CDR1 and CDR2: LGHNA, YNFKEQ.

This clone was counted only a few times. The rearrangement links TRBV5-4 to TRBJ2-5; 13 nucleotides agree with TRBD2. The CDR3 loop spans 14 amino acids. V shed 4 bases, J shed 8 bases, and the junction held 5 bases outside the gene matches. The germline CDR1 and CDR2 sequences are SGHNT and YYREEE (reference sequence). The chain's CDR3 is CASSLRLAGGTQYF. CDR3 nucleotide sequence: TGTGCCAGCAGCCTCCGACTAGCGGGAGGAACCCAGTACTTC. Using reference TRBV5-4 and TRBJ2-5 for the parts outside the CDR3, the full variable domain is ETGVTQSPTHLIKTRGQQVTLRCSSQSGHNTVSWYQQALGQGPQFIFQYYREEENGRGNFPPRFSGLQFPNYSSELNVNALELDDSALYLCASSLRLAGGTQYFGPGTRLLVL.

This sequence joins TRBV6-6 and TRBJ1-3; D is possibly TRBD1 (5 bases). Germline V CDR1 and CDR2: MNHNY, SVGAGI (reference sequence). The V gene lost 4 bases and the J gene lost 2 bases, with 12 bases spanning the gap. The CDR3 has 15 amino acids. The CDR3: CASSLQGYTGNTIYF. The CDR3 DNA reads as TGTGCCAGCAGTTTGCAGGGTTACACTGGAAACACCATATATTTT.

The genes are TRBV5-6 and TRBJ1-6, with TRBD1 matching 9 bases. V shed 5 bases, J shed 10 bases, and the junction held 13 bases outside the gene matches. Per the germline V gene, CDR1 is SGHDT and CDR2 is YYEEEE. The CDR3 runs 16 residues. CDR3 in DNA: TGTGCCAGCAGTTACCGAACCTGGACAGGGGTCTCACCCCTCCACTTT. This gives the protein CASSYRTWTGVSPLHF.

The J gene is TRBJ2-5, the V gene TRBV3-1 (or the pseudogene TRBV3-2); the match to TRBD2 covers 8 bases. Germline values: CDR1 LGHDT, CDR2 YNNKEL (reference sequence). The CDR3 spans 18 residues. V lost 2 bases and J lost 7; bases outside the gene matches: 18. CDR3 region: CASSQTRLRAGLAVTQYF. DNA of the CDR3: TGTGCCAGCAGCCAAACACGACTTCGTGCCGGACTAGCCGTGACCCAGTACTTC.

This chain uses TRBV29-1 with TRBJ1-2; TRBD1 is a possible D gene (5 bases). V was clipped by 0 bases and J by 1 base, with 9 bases between them. This CDR3 comprises 14 residues. Germline V gene data show CDR1 as SQVTM and CDR2 as ANQGSEA. The CDR3 DNA follows: TGCAGCGTTGAAGATCTTGGACATAACTATGGCTACACCTTC. Protein sequence: CSVEDLGHNYGYTF.

V and J are TRBV7-8 and TRBJ2-7, with 12 bases fitting TRBD2. Trimming cost V 2 bases and J 2 bases; bases outside gene matches: 7. Per the germline V gene, CDR1 is SGHVS and CDR2 is FQNEAQ. CDR3 size: 17 residues. CDR3 sequence: CASSLTGLAGGAYEQYF. The CDR3 region has the DNA TGTGCCAGCAGCTTAACCGGCCTAGCGGGAGGGGCCTACGAGCAGTACTTC.

This chain uses TRBV6-5 with TRBJ1-5; unclear D gene. Trimming took off 8 bases at V and 0 bases at J, with 11 bases between the two ends. CDR1 MNHEY and CDR2 SVGAGI come from the germline V gene. The CDR3 spans 14 residues. CDR3 in amino acids: CASGTEISNQPQHF. In nucleotides, the CDR3 is TGTGCCAGCGGAACAGAAATTAGCAATCAGCCCCAGCATTTT.

The V gene is TRBV11-2, the J gene TRBJ2-3; TRBD1 aligns across 10 bases. The germline V gene encodes CDR1 SGHAT and CDR2 FQNNGV. V trimming: 6 bases; J trimming: 3 bases; junction bases outside the gene matches: 6. This CDR3 is built from 15 residues. The CDR3 protein is CASRSDRGRTDTQYF. The CDR3 nucleotides are TGTGCCAGCAGGTCTGACAGGGGGCGAACAGATACGCAGTATTTT. Drawing the rest from reference TRBV11-2 and TRBJ2-3, the complete variable domain is EAGVAQSPRYKIIEKRQSVAFWCNPISGHATLYWYQQILGQGPKLLIQFQNNGVVDDSQLPKDRFSAERLKGVDSTLKIQPAKLEDSAVYLCASRSDRGRTDTQYFGPGTRLTVL.

The chain employs TRBV7-6 and TRBJ1-1, with TRBD1 matching over 9 bases. The junction had 2 bases not matched to a gene; V was cut back by 5 bases and J by 1 base. The CDR3 consists of 14 residues. Germline values: CDR1 SGHVS, CDR2 FNYEAQ. CDR3 region: CASSMGQGNTEAFF. Written as DNA, the CDR3 is TGTGCCAGCAGCATGGGACAGGGGAACACTGAAGCTTTCTTT.

This chain connects TRBV6-2 or TRBV6-3 to TRBJ1-3; 8 nucleotides agree with TRBD1. V was pared by 4 bases and J by 3 bases, with 11 bases of the junction left unmatched. Germline V gene lookup returns CDR1 MNHEY and CDR2 SVGEGT. CDR3 length equals 17 residues. CDR3 nucleotides: TGTGCCAGCAGTTCTCAATTCAGGGGGCTTGATGGAAACACCATATATTTT. It specifies CASSSQFRGLDGNTIYF.

The chain is built from TRBV27 and TRBJ2-7; D might be TRBD2 (5 bases). Per the germline V gene, CDR1 is MNHEY and CDR2 is SMNVEV (reference sequence). The CDR3 extends over 17 amino acids. Trimming left V 4 bases short and J 1 base short, with 20 bases between. CDR3 sequence: CASSSRANAQFSYEQYF. CDR3 nucleotide sequence: TGTGCCAGCAGTTCGAGGGCTAATGCTCAATTTTCCTACGAGCAGTACTTC.

The V gene is TRBV30, the J gene TRBJ2-1; D perhaps matches TRBD2 (6 bases). The CDR3 covers 14 residues. V was cut by 5 bases and J by 1 base, with 12 bases left in between. Germline CDR1 reads GTSNPN; CDR2 reads SVGIG (reference sequence). CDR3 coding DNA: TGTGCCTGGGACCGGGGAGGTTCCTACAATGAGCAGTTCTTC. Amino acids: CAWDRGGSYNEQFF.

The genes are TRBV6-5 and TRBJ1-1; D is perhaps TRBD1 (6 bases). Between the trimmed V and J ends, which lost 2 bases and 7 bases, there was a span of 8 bases. CDR3 size: 12 residues. Germline CDR1 is MNHEY and CDR2 is SVGAGI. The CDR3 DNA reads TGTGCCAGCAGTTACCGGGACATTGAAGCTTTCTTT. This sequence encodes CASSYRDIEAFF.

The chain links TRBV18 to TRBJ2-1; D possibly corresponds to TRBD1 (6 bases). This CDR3 region has 15 residues. The germline V and J ends were trimmed by 3 bases and 4 bases, with 13 bases remaining between them. CDR1 is KGHSH and CDR2 is LQKENI in the germline V gene. CDR3 residues: CASSPQEDSYNEQFF. CDR3 sequence (DNA): TGTGCCAGCTCACCCCAAGAGGACAGTTACAATGAGCAGTTCTTC.

The chain uses TRBV27 and TRBJ2-7, with 9 bases matching TRBD2. The germline gives CDR1 MNHEY, CDR2 SMNVEV (reference sequence). The CDR3 covers 14 residues. With V trimmed by 2 bases and J by 4 bases, 3 bases remained unmatched. The CDR3 protein is CASSLIAGAYEQYF. Written as DNA, the CDR3 is TGTGCCAGCAGTTTAATAGCGGGAGCTTACGAGCAGTACTTC.

This chain links TRBV12-3 or TRBV12-4 with TRBJ1-5; D gene unclear. The CDR3 runs 13 residues. V lost 6 bases and J 7 bases, leaving 13 bases between the germline ends. CDR3 sequence reads: CASRLTAGQPQHF. The CDR3 DNA reads as TGTGCCAGCAGATTGACTGCGGGACAGCCCCAGCATTTT.

V and J are TRBV9 and TRBJ1-4, with 7 bases identical to TRBD1. The germline CDR1 and CDR2 sequences are SGDLS and YYNGEE. The CDR3 loop spans 17 amino acids. The V gene end was trimmed by 3 bases and the J gene end by 0 bases; junction bases not matched to a gene: 8. The CDR3 DNA sequence: TGTGCCAGCAGCGCCGGACAGGCCCTTGCAACTAATGAAAAACTGTTTTTT. It encodes CASSAGQALATNEKLFF.

The chain combines TRBV19 with TRBJ2-1; 9 bases map to TRBD2. J lost 7 bases, V lost 4 bases, and 8 bases had no gene match. Per germline, CDR1 LNHDA and CDR2 SQIVND (reference sequence). This CDR3 spans 15 amino acids. The CDR3 region is CASSTLGGRVNEQFF. The CDR3 bases are TGTGCCAGTAGTACCCTCGGCGGGAGGGTAAATGAGCAGTTCTTC. Full variable domain (missing parts from reference TRBV19 and TRBJ2-1): DGGITQSPKYLFRKEGQNVTLSCEQNLNHDAMYWYRQDPGQGLRLIYYSQIVNDFQKGDIAEGYSVSREKKESFPLTVTSAQKNPTAFYLCASSTLGGRVNEQFFGPGTRLTVL.

The CDR3 loop is CAISQNRDTEAFF. The CDR3 bases are TGTGCCATCAGCCAAAACAGAGACACTGAAGCTTTCTTT. This sequence joins TRBV10-3 and TRBJ1-1, with D uncertain. V was shortened by 6 bases and J by 3 bases, with 11 bases between the two germline ends. Germline assignment: CDR1 ENHRY and CDR2 SYGVKD. The CDR3 covers 13 residues.

The V gene is TRBV4-1, the J gene TRBJ2-7; 11 bases fit TRBD2. Germline loops: CDR1 MGHRA, CDR2 YSYEKL. CDR3 length: 16 residues. With V trimmed by 4 bases and J by 3 bases, 8 bases remained unmatched. CDR3 protein: CASSLGTSGSYYEQYF. The CDR3 DNA reads as TGCGCCAGCAGCCTAGGCACTAGCGGGAGTTACTACGAGCAGTACTTC.

This clone was seen more than once but under ten times. This chain uses TRBV2 with TRBJ2-4; D is unclear. CDR3 length: 15 residues. Trimming left V 5 bases short and J 3 bases short, with 14 bases between. Germline lookup yields CDR1 SNHLY and CDR2 FYNNEI. The DNA for the CDR3 is TGTGCCAGCAGTCCCGATGTGGGCAGCAAAAACATTCAGTACTTC. This translates into CASSPDVGSKNIQYF.

V gene TRBV12-3 or TRBV12-4 combines with J gene TRBJ1-3; D gene uncertain. The CDR3 sequence is 11 residues long. With 5 bases removed from V and 8 bases from J, the gap between germline ends came to 7 bases. For the CDR3, the DNA is TGTGCCAGCAGTGCGGGCTACACCATATATTTT. This encodes CASSAGYTIYF.

The rearrangement uses TRBV19 and TRBJ1-5; no reliable D call. The germline gives CDR1 LNHDA, CDR2 SQIVND (reference sequence). The germline V and J ends were trimmed by 5 bases and 4 bases, with 12 bases remaining between them. The CDR3 loop spans 14 amino acids. For the CDR3, the DNA is TGTGCCAGTAGTCCATTCCAGGCAAATCAGCCCCAGCATTTT. This sequence encodes CASSPFQANQPQHF. The full variable domain, in which reference TRBV19 and TRBJ1-5 provide the parts outside the CDR3, is DGGITQSPKYLFRKEGQNVTLSCEQNLNHDAMYWYRQDPGQGLRLIYYSQIVNDFQKGDIAEGYSVSREKKESFPLTVTSAQKNPTAFYLCASSPFQANQPQHFGDGTRLSIL.

The rearrangement links TRBV6-1 to TRBJ1-5; no clear D. The V and J ends lost 3 bases and 4 bases respectively, with 7 bases between them. Germline CDR1 MNHNS, CDR2 SASEGT. CDR3 length: 13 residues. CDR3 loop: CASSDLKNQPQHF. The CDR3 nucleotides read TGTGCCAGCAGTGACCTAAAGAATCAGCCCCAGCATTTT.

The chain uses TRBV5-1 and TRBJ1-1; 7 bases agree with TRBD1. Trimming took 0 bases from V and 2 from J; bases not matched to a gene: 4. Germline V gene lookup returns CDR1 SGHRS and CDR2 YFSETQ. The CDR3 runs 15 residues. CDR3 amino acids: CASSLAGTANTEAFF. The CDR3 region has the DNA TGCGCCAGCAGCTTGGCCGGGACAGCAAACACTGAAGCTTTCTTT. Full variable domain (outside the CDR3, taken from reference TRBV5-1 and TRBJ1-1): KAGVTQTPRYLIKTRGQQVTLSCSPISGHRSVSWYQQTPGQGLQFLFEYFSETQRNKGNFPGRFSGRQFSNSRSEMNVSTLELGDSALYLCASSLAGTANTEAFFGQGTRLTVV.